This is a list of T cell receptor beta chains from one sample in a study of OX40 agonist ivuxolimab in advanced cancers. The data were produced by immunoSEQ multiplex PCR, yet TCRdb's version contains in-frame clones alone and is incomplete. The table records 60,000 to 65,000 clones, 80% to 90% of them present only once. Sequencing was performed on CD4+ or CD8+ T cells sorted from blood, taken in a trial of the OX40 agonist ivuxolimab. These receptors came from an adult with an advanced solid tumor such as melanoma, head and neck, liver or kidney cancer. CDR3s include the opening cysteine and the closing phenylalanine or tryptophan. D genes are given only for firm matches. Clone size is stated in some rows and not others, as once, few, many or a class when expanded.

CASSLAGSQETQYF	TGCGCCAGCAGCTTAGCAGGGAGCCAAGAGACCCAGTACTTC	-	-	TRBV5-1	TRBJ2-5
CSARQNYGYTF	TGCAGTGCTAGACAGAACTATGGCTACACCTTC	-	-	TRBV20-1	TRBJ1-2
CASSLGGTQGRNEQFF	TGTGCCAGCAGCTTAGGGGGTACTCAGGGTCGAAATGAGCAGTTCTTC	-	-	TRBV5-4	TRBJ2-1
CASSQGGQGASEQFF	TGCGCCAGCAGCCAAGGGGGACAGGGGGCAAGTGAGCAGTTCTTC	TRBD1	-	TRBV4-1	TRBJ2-1
CASSIYGGGTDTQYF	TGTGCCAGTAGTATATACGGCGGGGGCACAGATACGCAGTATTTT	-	-	TRBV19	TRBJ2-3
CASRTDWTTGNEQFF	TGTGCCAGCAGAACAGACTGGACCACCGGCAATGAGCAGTTCTTC	-	once	TRBV27	TRBJ2-1
CASSFSHGSITYNEQFF	TGTGCCAGCAGCTTTTCCCACGGGAGTATCACCTACAATGAGCAGTTCTTC	-	-	TRBV7-2	TRBJ2-1
CASSQDGVVGTDETQYF	TGTGCCAGCAGCCAAGATGGGGTAGTGGGGACGGATGAGACCCAGTACTTC	-	once	TRBV4-2	TRBJ2-5
CASSLLGGGAYEQYF	TGCGCCAGCAGCTTGCTTGGCGGGGGGGCATACGAGCAGTACTTC	TRBD2	once	TRBV5-1	TRBJ2-7
CASSLKGDTQETQYF	TGTGCCAGCAGCTTAAAAGGGGATACCCAAGAGACCCAGTACTTC	-	-	TRBV7-3	TRBJ2-5
CASSPRTASYEQYF	TGTGCCAGCAGTCCCCGGACGGCCTCCTACGAGCAGTACTTC	-	-	TRBV2	TRBJ2-7
CASSIGNRVFQPQHF	TGTGCCAGTAGTATTGGAAACAGGGTGTTCCAGCCCCAGCATTTT	-	-	TRBV19	TRBJ1-5
CASTESNQPQHF	TGTGCCAGCACCGAAAGCAATCAGCCCCAGCATTTT	-	once	TRBV28	TRBJ1-5
CATSRDGGYTEAFF	TGTGCCACCAGCAGAGATGGCGGGTACACTGAAGCTTTCTTT	-	-	TRBV15	TRBJ1-1
CASSYTQGRLGQPQHF	TGTGCCAGCAGTTACACACAGGGTCGCTTAGGTCAGCCCCAGCATTTT	-	-	TRBV6-5	TRBJ1-5
CASGKSLRTGPLTGELFF	TGTGCTAGTGGTAAATCCCTTCGGACAGGCCCCTTAACCGGGGAGCTGTTTTTT	TRBD1	few	TRBV12-5	TRBJ2-2
CASRRQGSGANVLTF	TGTGCCAGCAGGCGACAGGGAAGCGGGGCCAACGTCCTGACTTTC	TRBD1	-	TRBV28	TRBJ2-6
CASSADRAGGRETQYF	TGTGCCAGCAGTGCCGATCGAGCGGGGGGGCGGGAGACCCAGTACTTC	TRBD2	once	TRBV2	TRBJ2-5
CASSPDHNEQFF	TGTGCCAGCAGTCCGGACCACAATGAGCAGTTCTTC	-	-	TRBV6-5	TRBJ2-1
CASSVLGEQFF	TGTGCCAGCAGTGTCCTGGGTGAGCAGTTCTTC	-	-	TRBV28	TRBJ2-1
CASSLGGTGSYEQYF	TGTGCCAGCAGCTTAGGCGGGACAGGGTCTTACGAGCAGTACTTC	TRBD1	-	TRBV11-3	TRBJ2-7
CASSLVPTISSSGYTF	TGCGCCAGCAGCTTGGTACCGACAATTTCCTCGTCTGGCTACACCTTC	-	-	TRBV5-1	TRBJ1-2
CASRPIGSLNTEAFF	TGCGCCAGCAGACCAATTGGCAGCTTGAACACTGAAGCTTTCTTT	-	-	TRBV4-1	TRBJ1-1
CASSLVGRGSDTQYF	TGTGCCAGCAGCTTAGTGGGGAGGGGATCAGATACGCAGTATTTT	TRBD2	-	TRBV11-2	TRBJ2-3
CASSPQQGDTEAFF	TGTGCCAGCAGTCCACAACAGGGGGACACTGAAGCTTTCTTT	TRBD1	-	TRBV7-9	TRBJ1-1
CASSLVVGNNEQFF	TGCGCCAGCAGCTTGGTGGTAGGGAACAATGAGCAGTTCTTC	-	-	TRBV5-1	TRBJ2-1
CASSLVGRGNEKLFF	TGTGCCAGCAGCTTAGTGGGCAGGGGGAATGAAAAACTGTTTTTT	TRBD1	-	TRBV7-9	TRBJ1-4
CASSLNLGPLNQPQHF	TGTGCCAGCAGCTTAAATCTCGGGCCTCTCAATCAGCCCCAGCATTTT	-	-	TRBV7-3	TRBJ1-5
CASSPRIRANYGYTF	TGTGCCAGCAGCCCCCGTATCAGAGCTAACTATGGCTACACCTTC	-	-	TRBV5-4	TRBJ1-2
CASSLEVYNEQFF	TGCGCCAGCAGCTTGGAGGTTTACAATGAGCAGTTCTTC	-	-	TRBV5-1	TRBJ2-1
CASSVDRGRDEQYF	TGTGCCAGCAGCGTAGATCGGGGAAGGGACGAGCAGTACTTC	-	-	TRBV9	TRBJ2-7
CASSQELSGSYEQYF	TGCGCCAGCAGCCAAGAATTGTCAGGTTCCTACGAGCAGTACTTC	-	-	TRBV4-1	TRBJ2-7
CASRSSYEQYF	TGCGCCAGCAGATCGTCCTACGAGCAGTACTTC	-	once	TRBV5-1	TRBJ2-7
CASSLERGLTGELFF	TGTGCCAGTAGTCTCGAAAGGGGTCTCACCGGGGAGCTGTTTTTT	-	-	TRBV19	TRBJ2-2
CASSPDRHNEQFF	TGTGCCAGCAGTCCGGACCGGCACAATGAGCAGTTCTTC	-	-	TRBV6-4	TRBJ2-1
CASSLGDTQYF	TGTGCCAGCAGCTTAGGAGATACGCAGTATTTT	-	-	TRBV11-2	TRBJ2-3
CAINQPGTGGLYGYTF	TGTGCCATCAATCAGCCCGGGACAGGGGGGTTGTATGGCTACACCTTC	TRBD1	-	TRBV10-3	TRBJ1-2
CASSLRERGRDGYTF	TGTGCCAGCAGCTTAAGGGAGAGAGGTCGGGATGGCTACACCTTC	-	once	TRBV7-9	TRBJ1-2
CAWSVGGGGPIEAFF	TGTGCCTGGAGTGTAGGGGGCGGGGGGCCCATTGAAGCTTTCTTT	TRBD1	-	TRBV30	TRBJ1-1
CASSLSRGGTGELFF	TGTGCCAGCAGTTTATCCCGGGGTGGCACCGGGGAGCTGTTTTTT	-	-	TRBV27	TRBJ2-2
CASSMGQTFGEQYF	TGTGCCAGCAGCATGGGACAGACCTTTGGGGAGCAGTACTTC	TRBD1	-	TRBV28	TRBJ2-7
CASSQVARLVNTGELFF	TGTGCCAGCAGCCAAGTGGCTCGCTTGGTGAACACCGGGGAGCTGTTTTTT	-	-	TRBV4-2	TRBJ2-2
CASSLGTGGRETQYF	TGTGCCAGCAGCTTAGGTACAGGGGGGCGGGAGACCCAGTACTTC	TRBD1	-	TRBV11-2	TRBJ2-5
CASSTRRGGNEQFF	TGTGCCAGCAGTACCCGAAGGGGGGGAAATGAGCAGTTCTTC	-	-	TRBV6-5	TRBJ2-1
CASSYSILAGNTEAFF	TGTGCCAGCAGTTACTCAATTCTGGCGGGGAACACTGAAGCTTTCTTT	-	-	TRBV6-5	TRBJ1-1
CASSLVVTSADTQYF	TGTGCCAGCAGCTTGGTGGTAACGTCTGCAGATACGCAGTATTTT	-	-	TRBV5-6	TRBJ2-3
CASATGANYGYTF	TGTGCCAGCGCTACAGGGGCTAACTATGGCTACACCTTC	TRBD1	-	TRBV5-6	TRBJ1-2
CASSKGQLNEKLFF	TGTGCCAGCAGTAAGGGACAGCTTAATGAAAAACTGTTTTTT	TRBD1	-	TRBV2	TRBJ1-4
CASSQGGTGEETQYF	TGTGCCAGCAGCCAAGGGGGGACAGGGGAAGAGACCCAGTACTTC	TRBD1	-	TRBV4-2	TRBJ2-5
CASSLSVRRGQTYEQYF	TGTGCCAGCAGTTTATCCGTACGTAGGGGCCAAACCTACGAGCAGTACTTC	-	-	TRBV28	TRBJ2-7
CASSPRASNEQFF	TGTGCCAGCAGCCCGAGGGCCAGCAATGAGCAGTTCTTC	-	-	TRBV7-3	TRBJ2-1
CASKVAGGPAYEQYF	TGTGCCAGCAAAGTAGCGGGAGGGCCGGCGTACGAGCAGTACTTC	TRBD2	-	TRBV6-1	TRBJ2-7
CASSLPGLAGPYNEQFF	TGTGCCAGCAGTTTACCCGGACTAGCGGGGCCGTACAATGAGCAGTTCTTC	TRBD2	-	TRBV28	TRBJ2-1
CASTISGDGYEQYF	TGTGCCAGCACCATCTCAGGGGACGGCTACGAGCAGTACTTC	-	-	TRBV2	TRBJ2-7
CASSAGQRNIQYF	TGTGCCAGCAGTGCGGGACAGCGGAACATTCAGTACTTC	-	once	TRBV6-5	TRBJ2-4
CASSLTGGGPNEKLFF	TGTGCCAGCAGTTTAACGGGGGGTGGCCCTAATGAAAAACTGTTTTTT	-	-	TRBV27	TRBJ1-4
CASSPLPGTGNYGYTF	TGTGCCAGCAGTCCTTTACCCGGGACAGGGAACTATGGCTACACCTTC	TRBD1	-	TRBV28	TRBJ1-2
CASRPGSGRWNEQYF	TGCGCCAGCAGGCCTGGGTCCGGGAGGTGGAACGAGCAGTACTTC	TRBD2	-	TRBV5-1	TRBJ2-7
CASSIDRGTGELFF	TGTGCCAGTAGTATAGATCGAGGGACCGGGGAGCTGTTTTTT	-	-	TRBV19	TRBJ2-2
CASTLGLATAYEQYF	TGTGCCAGCACCCTCGGACTAGCGACCGCCTACGAGCAGTACTTC	TRBD2	-	TRBV5-6	TRBJ2-7